Shown below are 20 T cell receptor beta chains from a single sample sequenced in a study of cytomegalovirus exposure and HLA in healthy donors. This PCR relied on a set of 60 Vbeta primers and 13 Jbeta primers. The table came from immunoSEQ multiplex PCR; TCRdb's copy has only in-frame clones and leaves some out. The sample features approximately 47,000 clones, with about a sixth in its top ten. The source material was PBMCs. The receptors derive from a male donor in good health and CMV-seronegative.

The rearrangement uses TRBV6-5 and TRBJ2-2; D may be TRBD1 (6 bases). Germline values: CDR1 MNHEY, CDR2 SVGAGI. Trimming pared 0 bases from V and 6 bases from J, leaving 11 bases between. This CDR3 is built from 15 residues. CDR3 region: CASSYSRGSAGELFF. CDR3 DNA sequence: TGTGCCAGCAGTTACTCTAGGGGGTCCGCCGGGGAGCTGTTTTTT.

The chain couples TRBV19 to TRBJ1-1; D remains ambiguous. Germline values: CDR1 LNHDA, CDR2 SQIVND (reference sequence). Deletions cut 7 bases from V and 1 base from J, with 10 bases between. The CDR3 extends over 13 amino acids. CDR3 sequence (DNA): TGTGCCAGTACCCGCGAAGAGAACACTGAAGCTTTCTTT. Amino acid sequence: CASTREENTEAFF.

This rearrangement joins TRBV18 to TRBJ2-5; 7 bases line up with TRBD1. The J segment lost 1 base and the V segment lost 3 bases, leaving 2 bases of the junction unmatched. The length of the CDR3 is 14 residues. Germline CDR1 reads KGHSH; CDR2 reads LQKENI. This CDR3 is CASSPGQIQETQYF. The CDR3 DNA follows: TGTGCCAGCTCACCGGGACAGATCCAAGAGACCCAGTACTTC.

This chain connects TRBV5-1 to TRBJ1-1; TRBD1 matches at 8 bases. The CDR3 runs to 15 residues. Germline CDR1 is SGHRS and CDR2 is YFSETQ. Losses at the gene ends were 0 bases for V and 4 bases for J; bases not matched to a gene: 5. The CDR3 sequence: CASSLGSQGGTEAFF. CDR3 in DNA: TGCGCCAGCAGCTTGGGATCACAGGGGGGCACTGAAGCTTTCTTT.

The chain joins TRBV6-5 to TRBJ1-5; D may be TRBD1 (6 bases). CDR1 is MNHEY and CDR2 is SVGAGI in the germline V gene. The CDR3 loop spans 13 amino acids. V dropped 6 bases and J dropped 5 bases, with 11 bases sitting between them. CDR3 amino acids: CASSPDRDQPQHF. The CDR3 nucleotides are TGTGCCAGCAGCCCGGACAGAGATCAGCCCCAGCATTTT.

This chain links TRBV9 with TRBJ2-3; TRBD2 aligns across 9 bases. Germline CDR1 and CDR2: SGDLS and YYNGEE. This CDR3 has 20 residues. Trimming cost V 3 bases and J 5 bases; bases outside gene matches: 22. This CDR3 reads CASSAQLPTRAGGPLDTQYF. DNA for the CDR3: TGTGCCAGCAGCGCCCAGCTTCCTACACGGGCGGGGGGGCCACTAGATACGCAGTATTTT.

The rearrangement links TRBV5-1 to TRBJ2-6; 9 positions agree with TRBD2. The CDR3 contains 17 residues. Germline CDR1 is SGHRS and CDR2 is YFSETQ. Trimming took 4 bases from V and 4 from J; bases not matched to a gene: 9. CDR3 sequence (DNA): TGCGCCAGCAGCGTTAGCGGGGGAGCTTTCGGGGCCAACGTCCTGACTTTC. Amino acids: CASSVSGGAFGANVLTF.

V gene TRBV29-1 combines with J gene TRBJ1-1; 7 bases agree with TRBD1. The CDR3 has 12 residues. Germline values: CDR1 SQVTM, CDR2 ANQGSEA. V lost 1 base and J lost 8; bases outside the gene matches: 4. This CDR3 reads CSVEVDRVEAFF. The CDR3 nucleotides are TGCAGCGTTGAAGTAGACAGGGTCGAAGCTTTCTTT.

The CDR3 DNA is TGTGCCAGCAGTTACTCGTCTAGCGGGGGGGCAAGTTGGTTCTTC. It specifies CASSYSSSGGASWFF. The chain recombines TRBV6-5 with TRBJ2-1; 12 nucleotides align to TRBD2. Germline V gene sequence: CDR1 MNHEY, CDR2 SVGAGI. Unmatched junction bases numbered 9, after V lost 0 bases and J lost 15 bases. The CDR3 covers 15 residues.

The rearrangement joins TRBV5-1 to TRBJ2-7, with 11 bases fitting TRBD1. Germline CDR1 reads SGHRS; CDR2 reads YFSETQ. With V trimmed by 3 bases and J by 4 bases, 6 bases remained unmatched. The length of the CDR3 is 15 residues. The CDR3 protein is CASSYGTGGGYEQYF. CDR3 nucleotides: TGCGCCAGCAGCTATGGGACAGGGGGTGGATACGAGCAGTACTTC.

The V call is TRBV6-4, the J call TRBJ2-3; D possibly corresponds to TRBD2 (7 bases). The CDR3 is 14 amino acids. CDR1 and CDR2 (germline): MRHNA, SNTAGT. Deletions cut 0 bases from V and 4 bases from J, with 8 bases between. CDR3 sequence reads: CASSDSGGPDTQYF. CDR3 coding DNA: TGTGCCAGCAGTGACTCGGGGGGGCCAGATACGCAGTATTTT.

The V call is TRBV6-5, the J call TRBJ2-1, with 7 positions matching TRBD1. Germline CDR1 is MNHEY and CDR2 is SVGAGI. CDR3 length equals 14 residues. J lost 6 bases, V lost 6 bases, and 8 bases had no gene match. The DNA of the CDR3 is TGTGCCAGCAGCCTCGACAGGGAACCCAATGAGCAGTTCTTC. Its protein is CASSLDREPNEQFF.

The chain couples TRBV19 to TRBJ1-2; 8 positions match TRBD1. J gave up 7 bases and V 4 bases, and 11 bases lay outside the gene matches. Germline V gene data show CDR1 as LNHDA and CDR2 as SQIVND (reference sequence). The CDR3 runs to 15 residues. Here the CDR3 reads CASSSPGQGAFGYTF. The DNA of the CDR3 is TGTGCCAGTAGTAGCCCGGGGCAGGGGGCCTTTGGCTACACCTTC.

The chain recombines TRBV29-1 with TRBJ2-7, with D perhaps matching TRBD2 (6 bases). The CDR3 is 11 amino acids. Trimming pared 3 bases from V and 6 bases from J, leaving 9 bases between. Per germline, CDR1 SQVTM and CDR2 ANQGSEA. The CDR3 spells CSVEEGAEQYF. In DNA form, the CDR3 reads TGCAGCGTTGAGGAGGGAGCCGAGCAGTACTTC.

The chain carries TRBV9 and TRBJ2-7, with 9 bases identical to TRBD1. Germline loops: CDR1 SGDLS, CDR2 YYNGEE. The CDR3 length is 16 residues. Trimming removed 0 bases from V and 2 bases from J; junction bases left unmatched: 6. The CDR3 sequence: CASSVGGTGKAYEQYF. The CDR3 DNA sequence: TGTGCCAGCAGCGTAGGCGGGACAGGGAAGGCCTACGAGCAGTACTTC.

The V and J genes are TRBV6-5 and TRBJ1-3; 10 positions match TRBD1. J was trimmed by 9 bases and V by 4 bases; bases with no gene match: 9. Germline V CDR1 and CDR2: MNHEY, SVGAGI. The CDR3 has 15 residues. The CDR3 sequence: CASSSGDRGRGTIYF. The CDR3 coding sequence is TGTGCCAGCAGTTCCGGGGACAGGGGTAGGGGCACCATATATTTT.

The J gene is TRBJ2-7, the V gene TRBV19; 10 bases line up with TRBD2. Germline lookup yields CDR1 LNHDA and CDR2 SQIVND (reference sequence). CDR3 length: 14 residues. V gave up 7 bases and J gave up 2 bases; unmatched junction bases: 5. The CDR3 nucleotides read TGTGCCAGTACCAAAGGGACTAGCGCCTACGAGCAGTACTTC. This encodes CASTKGTSAYEQYF. Based on the CDR3 plus reference TRBV19 and TRBJ2-7, the full variable domain is DGGITQSPKYLFRKEGQNVTLSCEQNLNHDAMYWYRQDPGQGLRLIYYSQIVNDFQKGDIAEGYSVSREKKESFPLTVTSAQKNPTAFYLCASTKGTSAYEQYFGPGTRLTVT.

The chain couples TRBV1 to TRBJ1-3; the table gives TRBD1 as D, unverified against the DNA. TRBV1 constitutes a pseudogene. This CDR3 has 17 residues. This CDR3 is CTSSQDRDKSSGNTIYF. CDR3 in DNA: TGCACCAGCAGCCAAGATCGGGACAAATCCTCTGGAAACACCATATATTTT.

This chain links TRBV19 with TRBJ2-1; the D gene is possibly TRBD1 (6 bases). The CDR3 contains 13 residues. Looked up from germline, CDR1 is LNHDA and CDR2 is SQIVND (reference sequence). V lost 3 bases and J 8 bases, leaving 11 bases between the germline ends. The CDR3 reads CASSIGQGYEQFF. CDR3 nucleotides: TGTGCCAGTAGTATCGGGCAGGGGTATGAGCAGTTCTTC. Combining the CDR3 with reference TRBV19 and TRBJ2-1 gives the whole variable domain DGGITQSPKYLFRKEGQNVTLSCEQNLNHDAMYWYRQDPGQGLRLIYYSQIVNDFQKGDIAEGYSVSREKKESFPLTVTSAQKNPTAFYLCASSIGQGYEQFFGPGTRLTVL.

The chain links TRBV6-5 to TRBJ1-1; D not resolved. The germline CDR1 and CDR2 sequences are MNHEY and SVGAGI. CDR3 length equals 15 residues. The V and J ends lost 5 bases and 1 base respectively, with 14 bases between them. The DNA for the CDR3 is TGTGCCAGCAGTCCCCAGACACCCCAGAACACTGAAGCTTTCTTT. This encodes CASSPQTPQNTEAFF.